This T cell receptor beta chain stems from a study of T-cell reconstitution after alpha-beta-depleted transplantation in children. The TCRbeta library was prepared with unique molecular identifiers. TCRdb called the PCR reads again in MiXCR, with one record for every CDR3 protein. The table shows 400,000 to 500,000 distinct CDR3 sequences, with 11% occurring only once. Germline CDR1 SQVTM, CDR2 ANQGSEA. Trimming at V came to 6 bases and at J to 3 bases, leaving 5 bases not matched to a gene. The CDR3 covers 13 residues. Sequencing used PBMCs from the stem cell graft donor, obtained from the stem cell graft. The J gene is TRBJ2-3, the V gene TRBV29-1; 8 bases are shared with TRBD2. The sequence came from a human donor who donated a stem cell graft to a child with acute myeloid leukemia. The CDR3 region has the DNA TGCAGCGTGCCGGGACTAGAAACAGATACGCAGTATTTT. Translated, it gives CSVPGLETDTQYF.